This TCR beta chain was obtained from a study of breast tumors, draining lymph nodes, adjacent tissues. Study-wide points: Tumor and nontumor repertoires were significantly more similar in luminal-like than in basal-like breast cancer. Tumor repertoires ranked between lymph nodes and nontumor tissue in diversity, with V and J gene preferences.

This clonotype was counted at least ten times. Its matching antigen is unknown. Each CDR3 protein gets one entry after TCRdb re-called the multiplex PCR reads with MiXCR. Of about 47,000 distinct CDR3 sequences in the sample, about 21% were seen once. The receptor was derived from a female donor with breast cancer. Some clones in this sample may be carry-over from other donors' samples. Source material: breast tumor tissue.

The CDR3, as DNA: TGTGCCAGCAGTGACTTGGACCTCACAGATACGCAGTATTTT. It yields the protein CASSDLDLTDTQYF. V is TRBV6-4 and J is TRBJ2-3, with D uncertain. This CDR3 spans 14 amino acids. V shed 1 base and J shed 2 bases, with 7 bases lying between them. Germline V gene data show CDR1 as MRHNA and CDR2 as SNTAGT.